Listed here is a single T cell receptor (beta chain). This sample was taken from a study of blood T cell repertoires in COVID-19. As processed by the authors: Amplified reference gene primers provided the basis for estimating nucleated cell counts. Generated by immunoSEQ multiplex PCR, the TCRdb table keeps only in-frame clones and is missing some. V and J calls and clone size are copied from that table; D and trimming were computed from the DNA. The sample consists of just under 150,000 clones, approximately 87% of them appearing once. The CDR3 is 15 residues long. V trimming: 1 base; J trimming: 6 bases; junction bases outside the gene matches: 7. Germline V gives CDR1 SGHTS, CDR2 YDEGEE.

This TCR derives from a woman between 50 and 59 years old with active or convalescent COVID-19. Sequenced: peripheral blood. The chain couples TRBV5-8 to TRBJ2-1, with 7 bases fitting TRBD2. CDR3 sequence reads: CASSLRASGFNEQFF. The CDR3 bases are TGTGCCAGCAGCTTGAGGGCTAGCGGTTTCAATGAGCAGTTCTTC.